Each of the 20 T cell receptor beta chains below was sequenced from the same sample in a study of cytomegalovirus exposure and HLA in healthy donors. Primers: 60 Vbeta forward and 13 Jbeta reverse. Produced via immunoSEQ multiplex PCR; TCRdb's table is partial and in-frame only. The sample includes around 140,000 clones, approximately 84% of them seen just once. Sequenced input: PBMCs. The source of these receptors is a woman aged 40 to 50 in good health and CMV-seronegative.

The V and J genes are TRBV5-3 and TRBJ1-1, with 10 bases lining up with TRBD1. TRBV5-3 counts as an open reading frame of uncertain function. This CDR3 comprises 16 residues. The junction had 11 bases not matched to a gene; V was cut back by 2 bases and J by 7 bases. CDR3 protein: CARSLPGTGALDEAFF. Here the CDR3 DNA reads TGTGCCAGAAGCTTACCCGGGACAGGGGCGCTCGATGAAGCTTTCTTT.

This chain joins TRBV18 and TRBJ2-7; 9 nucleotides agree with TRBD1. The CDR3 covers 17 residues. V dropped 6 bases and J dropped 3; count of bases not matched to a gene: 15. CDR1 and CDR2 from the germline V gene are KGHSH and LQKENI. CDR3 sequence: CASSHNADRGSLYEQYF. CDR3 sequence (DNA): TGTGCCAGCTCCCACAACGCGGACAGGGGATCCCTCTACGAGCAGTACTTC.

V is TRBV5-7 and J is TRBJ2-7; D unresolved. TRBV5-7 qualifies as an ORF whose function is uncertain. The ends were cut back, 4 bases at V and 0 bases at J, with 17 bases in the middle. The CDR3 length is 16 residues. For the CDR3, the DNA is TGTGCCAGCAGCCCACTGGTGAGTTTCCCCTCCTACGAGCAGTACTTC. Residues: CASSPLVSFPSYEQYF.

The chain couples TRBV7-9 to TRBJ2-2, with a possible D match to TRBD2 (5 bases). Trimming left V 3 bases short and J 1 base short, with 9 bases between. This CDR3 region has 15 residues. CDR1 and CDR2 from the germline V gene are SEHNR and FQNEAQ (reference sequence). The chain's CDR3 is CASSLREGNTGELFF. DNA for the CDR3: TGTGCCAGCAGCTTGAGGGAAGGGAACACCGGGGAGCTGTTTTTT.

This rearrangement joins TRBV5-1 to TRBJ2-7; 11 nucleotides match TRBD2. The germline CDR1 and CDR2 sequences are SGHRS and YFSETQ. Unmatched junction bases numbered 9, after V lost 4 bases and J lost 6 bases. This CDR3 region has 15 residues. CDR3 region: CASSTLLAGVIEQYF. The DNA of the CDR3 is TGCGCCAGCAGCACTTTACTAGCGGGAGTAATCGAGCAGTACTTC.

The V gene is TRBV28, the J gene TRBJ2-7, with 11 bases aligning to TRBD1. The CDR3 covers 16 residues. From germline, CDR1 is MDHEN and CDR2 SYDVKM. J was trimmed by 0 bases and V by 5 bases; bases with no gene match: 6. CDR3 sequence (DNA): TGTGCCAGCAGTCCCGGGACAGGGGGTTTCTCCTACGAGCAGTACTTC. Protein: CASSPGTGGFSYEQYF.

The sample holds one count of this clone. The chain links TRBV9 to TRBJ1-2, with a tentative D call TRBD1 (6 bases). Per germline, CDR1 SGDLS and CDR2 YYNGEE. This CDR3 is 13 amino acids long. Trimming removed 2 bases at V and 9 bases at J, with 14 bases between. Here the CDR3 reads CASSVEGGSSYTF. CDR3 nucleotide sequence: TGTGCCAGCAGCGTTGAAGGGGGTTCAAGCTACACCTTC. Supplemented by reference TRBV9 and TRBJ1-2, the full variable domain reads DSGVTQTPKHLITATGQRVTLRCSPRSGDLSVYWYQQSLDQGLQFLIQYYNGEERAKGNILERFSAQQFPDLHSELNLSSLELGDSALYFCASSVEGGSSYTFGSGTRLTVV.

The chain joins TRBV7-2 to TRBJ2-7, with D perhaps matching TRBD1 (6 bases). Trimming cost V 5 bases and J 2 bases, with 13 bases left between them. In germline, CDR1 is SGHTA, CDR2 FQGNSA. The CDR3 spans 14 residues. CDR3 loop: CASSQFRGTYEQYF. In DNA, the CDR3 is TGTGCCAGCAGCCAATTCAGGGGAACCTACGAGCAGTACTTC. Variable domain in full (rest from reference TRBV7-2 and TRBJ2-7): GAGVSQSPSNKVTEKGKDVELRCDPISGHTALYWYRQSLGQGLEFLIYFQGNSAPDKSGLPSDRFSAERTGGSVSTLTIQRTQQEDSAVYLCASSQFRGTYEQYFGPGTRLTVT.

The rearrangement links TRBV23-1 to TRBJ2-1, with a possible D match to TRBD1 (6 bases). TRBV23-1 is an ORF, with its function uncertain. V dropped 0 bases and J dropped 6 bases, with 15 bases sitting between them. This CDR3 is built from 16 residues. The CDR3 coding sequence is TGCGCCAGCAGTCAATCTAGGGGGACGCAGGGCAATGAGCAGTTCTTC. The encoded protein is CASSQSRGTQGNEQFF.

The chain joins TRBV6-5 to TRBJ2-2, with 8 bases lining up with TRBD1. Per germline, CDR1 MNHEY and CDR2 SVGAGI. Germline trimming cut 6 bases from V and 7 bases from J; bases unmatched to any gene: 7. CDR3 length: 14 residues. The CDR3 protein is CASSLQGGFGELFF. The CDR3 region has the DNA TGTGCCAGCAGCCTACAGGGGGGATTCGGGGAGCTGTTTTTT.

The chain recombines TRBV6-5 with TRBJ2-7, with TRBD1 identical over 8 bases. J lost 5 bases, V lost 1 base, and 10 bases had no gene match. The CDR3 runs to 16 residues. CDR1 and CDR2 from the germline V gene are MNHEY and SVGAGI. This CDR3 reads CASSYYSGTGRNEQYF. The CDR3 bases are TGTGCCAGCAGTTACTACTCTGGGACAGGTCGCAACGAGCAGTACTTC.

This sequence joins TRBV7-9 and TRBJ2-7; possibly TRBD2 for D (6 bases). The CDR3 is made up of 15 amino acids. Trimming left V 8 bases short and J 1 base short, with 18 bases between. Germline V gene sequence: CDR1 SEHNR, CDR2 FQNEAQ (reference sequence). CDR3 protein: CASVGGGTLSYEQYF. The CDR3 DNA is TGTGCCAGCGTGGGTGGAGGGACGTTGTCCTACGAGCAGTACTTC.

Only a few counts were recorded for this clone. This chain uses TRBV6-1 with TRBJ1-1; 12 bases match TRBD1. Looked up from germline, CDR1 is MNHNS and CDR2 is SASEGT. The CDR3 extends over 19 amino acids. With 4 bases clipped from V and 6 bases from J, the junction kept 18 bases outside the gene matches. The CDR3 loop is CASSGWDRGRGVVSPEAFF. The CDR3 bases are TGTGCCAGCAGTGGATGGGACAGGGGGCGCGGGGTGGTTAGCCCTGAAGCTTTCTTT.

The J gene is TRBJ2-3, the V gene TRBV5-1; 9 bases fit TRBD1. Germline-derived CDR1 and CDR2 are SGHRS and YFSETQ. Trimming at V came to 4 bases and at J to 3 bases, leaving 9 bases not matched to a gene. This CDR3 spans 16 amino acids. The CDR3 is CASSRPGQGMTDTQYF. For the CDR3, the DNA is TGCGCCAGCAGCCGTCCGGGACAGGGAATGACAGATACGCAGTATTTT.

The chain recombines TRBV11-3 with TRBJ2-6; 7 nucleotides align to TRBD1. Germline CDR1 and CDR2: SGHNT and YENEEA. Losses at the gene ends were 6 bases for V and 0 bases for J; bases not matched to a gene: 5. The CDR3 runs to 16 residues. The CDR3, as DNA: TGTGCCAGCAGTTTGGCAGGGGGCTCTGGGGCCAACGTCCTGACTTTC. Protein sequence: CASSLAGGSGANVLTF.

The CDR3 DNA reads TGTGCCAGTAGTTCGGCGGCCAGCTCCTACGAGCAGTACTTC. This sequence encodes CASSSAASSYEQYF. The rearrangement uses TRBV19 and TRBJ2-7; D is undetermined. V shed 5 bases and J shed 0 bases, with 11 bases lying between them. Germline V lookup: CDR1 LNHDA, CDR2 SQIVND (reference sequence). The CDR3 extends over 14 amino acids.

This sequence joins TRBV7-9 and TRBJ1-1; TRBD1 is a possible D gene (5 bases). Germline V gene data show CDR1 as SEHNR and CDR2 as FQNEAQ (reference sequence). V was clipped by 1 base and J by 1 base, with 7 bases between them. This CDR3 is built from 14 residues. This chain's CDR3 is CASSLEGKNTEAFF. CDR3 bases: TGTGCCAGCAGCTTAGAGGGGAAGAACACTGAAGCTTTCTTT. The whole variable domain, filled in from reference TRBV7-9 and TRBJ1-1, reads DTGVSQNPRHKITKRGQNVTFRCDPISEHNRLYWYRQTLGQGPEFLTYFQNEAQLEKSRLLSDRFSAERPKGSFSTLEIQRTEQGDSAMYLCASSLEGKNTEAFFGQGTRLTVV.

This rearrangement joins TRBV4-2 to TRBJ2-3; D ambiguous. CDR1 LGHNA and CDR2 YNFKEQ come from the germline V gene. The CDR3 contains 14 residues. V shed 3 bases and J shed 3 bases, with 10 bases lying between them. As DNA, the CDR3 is TGTGCCAGCAGCCATGACAAGGTGACAGATACGCAGTATTTT. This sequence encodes CASSHDKVTDTQYF.

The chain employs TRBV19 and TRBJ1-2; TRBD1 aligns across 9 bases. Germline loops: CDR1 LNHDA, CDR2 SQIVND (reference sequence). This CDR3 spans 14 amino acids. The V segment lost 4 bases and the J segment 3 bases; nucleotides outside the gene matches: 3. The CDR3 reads CASSTWTGDYGYTF. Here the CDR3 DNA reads TGTGCCAGTAGTACGTGGACAGGGGACTATGGCTACACCTTC.

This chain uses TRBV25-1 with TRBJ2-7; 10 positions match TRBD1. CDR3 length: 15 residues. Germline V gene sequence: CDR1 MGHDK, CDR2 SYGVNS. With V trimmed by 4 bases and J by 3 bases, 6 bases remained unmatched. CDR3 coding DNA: TGTGCCAGCAGTGGGTGGACAGGGGGAGACTACGAGCAGTACTTC. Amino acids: CASSGWTGGDYEQYF.